What follows are 8 T cell receptor beta chains derived from one specimen sequenced in a study of T cell responses to AZD1222 COVID-19 vaccine. The data were produced by immunoSEQ multiplex PCR, yet TCRdb's version contains in-frame clones alone and is incomplete. In the table there are 65,000 to 75,000 clones, about 88% of which are singletons. The sequenced sample was peripheral blood, obtained 28 days after the second dose of the MenACWY control vaccine. The receptors derive from an adult who received the MenACWY meningococcal vaccine as a control.

The chain recombines TRBV5-1 with TRBJ2-3; D call uncertain. The CDR3 is made up of 14 amino acids. V gave up 0 bases and J gave up 8 bases, with 13 bases separating them. The germline V gene has CDR1 SGHRS and CDR2 YFSETQ. The DNA for the CDR3 is TGCGCCAGCAGCTTGGAGGCCGAATGGGGTACGCAGTATTTT. Protein product: CASSLEAEWGTQYF.

This clone has a handful of counts. The CDR3 sequence is CASSPDTRAAFF. The CDR3 DNA is TGTGCCAGCAGCCCGGACACGAGGGCAGCTTTCTTT. This chain links TRBV3-1 (or the pseudogene TRBV3-2) with TRBJ1-1; the D gene is possibly TRBD1 (5 bases). V dropped 4 bases and J dropped 10 bases, with 13 bases sitting between them. Looked up from germline, CDR1 is LGHDT and CDR2 is YNNKEL (reference sequence). The CDR3 loop spans 12 amino acids.

V and J are TRBV5-1 and TRBJ2-1, with 13 bases lining up with TRBD2. The V and J ends lost 0 bases and 7 bases, in that order; junction bases with no gene match: 4. Germline assignment: CDR1 SGHRS and CDR2 YFSETQ. The CDR3 runs to 16 residues. The CDR3 DNA reads as TGCGCCAGCAGCTTGGGCGGGACTAGCGGGATTAATGAGCAGTTCTTC. Amino acids: CASSLGGTSGINEQFF.

V is TRBV18 and J is TRBJ1-2; D may be TRBD1 (5 bases). Trimming left V 7 bases short and J 2 bases short, with 20 bases between. The germline V gene has CDR1 KGHSH and CDR2 LQKENI. The CDR3 sequence is 16 residues long. The CDR3 DNA follows: TGTGCCAGCTTACCTAAAGGAGGGACCAAGAACTATGGCTACACCTTC. Translated, it gives CASLPKGGTKNYGYTF.

V gene TRBV28 combines with J gene TRBJ2-1; 12 nucleotides agree with TRBD1. The germline V gene has CDR1 MDHEN and CDR2 SYDVKM. This CDR3 comprises 17 residues. The V segment lost 5 bases and the J segment 9 bases; nucleotides outside the gene matches: 14. The CDR3: CASSAGFGTGGWVEQFF. DNA of the CDR3: TGTGCCAGCAGTGCAGGATTCGGGACAGGGGGCTGGGTTGAGCAGTTCTTC.

The chain carries TRBV2 and TRBJ2-7; 8 bases line up with TRBD1. With V trimmed by 0 bases and J by 5 bases, 9 bases remained unmatched. In germline, CDR1 is SNHLY, CDR2 FYNNEI. The CDR3 has 16 amino acids. The CDR3 here is CASSEAAGGGRNEQYF. CDR3 in DNA: TGTGCCAGCAGTGAAGCGGCAGGGGGCGGAAGGAACGAGCAGTACTTC.

CDR3 loop: CASRDPGQPNEKLFF. CDR3 sequence (DNA): TGTGCCAGCAGAGACCCGGGACAGCCTAATGAAAAACTGTTTTTT. The chain has TRBV2 and TRBJ1-4; 7 nucleotides match TRBD1. J gave up 3 bases and V 6 bases, and 7 bases lay outside the gene matches. Germline V gene sequence: CDR1 SNHLY, CDR2 FYNNEI. CDR3 length: 15 residues.

The chain is built from TRBV4-2 and TRBJ2-7, with no clear D. V was pared by 1 base and J by 2 bases, with 9 bases between. CDR1 is LGHNA, CDR2 YNFKEQ, per germline. The CDR3 is made up of 14 amino acids. This CDR3 reads CASSQGIGAYEQYF. DNA for the CDR3: TGTGCCAGCAGCCAAGGGATTGGAGCCTACGAGCAGTACTTC.